This passage covers 14 T cell receptor beta chains from one sample sequenced in a study of T-cell reconstitution after alpha-beta-depleted transplantation in children. The TCRbeta library incorporated unique molecular identifiers. TCRdb recomputed calls from the PCR reads with MiXCR, one row per CDR3 protein. The sample shows around 700,000 distinct CDR3 sequences, over 10% of them seen only once. The sequenced sample was PBMCs, obtained before TCRalphabeta/CD19-depleted stem cell transplant. These TCRs come from a girl aged 2-15 years with congenital amegakaryocytic thrombocytopenia, due to receive a stem cell transplant.

The chain joins TRBV28 to TRBJ2-7; 7 bases match TRBD2. This CDR3 has 16 amino acids. The junction had 16 bases not matched to a gene; V was cut back by 6 bases and J by 5 bases. The germline V gene encodes CDR1 MDHEN and CDR2 SYDVKM. CDR3 loop: CASRWEGFGPLNEQYF. The CDR3 coding sequence is TGTGCCAGCAGGTGGGAGGGATTCGGCCCTTTGAACGAGCAGTACTTC.

Details on this clonotype: A clone one base away is much larger, so this may be a read error. This chain uses TRBV20-1 with TRBJ2-1; no clear D. Trimming removed 6 bases at V and 5 bases at J, with 20 bases between. CDR1 is DFQATT and CDR2 is SNEGSKA in the germline V gene (reference sequence). The CDR3 contains 15 residues. The CDR3, as DNA: TGCAGTGCGCCTCAGAGAAGGACGCAAAACAATGAGCAGTTCTTC. It is translated as CSAPQRRTQNNEQFF.

This clonotype was counted at least ten times. This sequence joins TRBV7-9 and TRBJ1-6; the match to TRBD1 covers 10 bases. Germline values: CDR1 SEHNR, CDR2 FQNEAQ (reference sequence). CDR3 length: 17 residues. V trimming: 4 bases; J trimming: 6 bases; junction bases outside the gene matches: 9. CDR3 amino acids: CASSSPGTGVGNSPLHF. For the CDR3, the DNA is TGTGCCAGCAGCTCTCCCGGGACAGGGGTTGGTAATTCACCCCTCCACTTT. The full variable domain, in which reference TRBV7-9 and TRBJ1-6 provide the parts outside the CDR3, is DTGVSQNPRHKITKRGQNVTFRCDPISEHNRLYWYRQTLGQGPEFLTYFQNEAQLEKSRLLSDRFSAERPKGSFSTLEIQRTEQGDSAMYLCASSSPGTGVGNSPLHFGNGTRLTVT.

In its sample, this clonotype was seen a few times. The genes are TRBV25-1 and TRBJ2-3; 7 positions agree with TRBD1. The CDR3 sequence is 17 residues long. Losses at the gene ends were 3 bases for V and 2 bases for J; bases not matched to a gene: 11. Germline V gene sequence: CDR1 MGHDK, CDR2 SYGVNS. The CDR3 DNA follows: TGTGCCAGCAGTGACATGACAGGGACCCTCTCCACAGATACGCAGTATTTT. Translation: CASSDMTGTLSTDTQYF.

This clonotype has a handful of counts. The V and J genes are TRBV5-1 and TRBJ2-2; D is unclear. Trimming removed 1 base at V and 6 bases at J, with 10 bases between. CDR1 is SGHRS and CDR2 is YFSETQ in the germline V gene. The CDR3 loop spans 14 amino acids. CDR3 region: CASSLTALSGELFF. The DNA of the CDR3 is TGCGCCAGCAGCTTGACGGCTCTTTCCGGGGAGCTGTTTTTT.

This clonotype was seen ten or more times. The chain combines TRBV4-1 with TRBJ2-1; 7 positions agree with TRBD2. The J segment lost 3 bases and the V segment lost 1 base, leaving 6 bases of the junction unmatched. The germline V gene has CDR1 MGHRA and CDR2 YSYEKL. This CDR3 is 16 amino acids long. The CDR3 region is CASSQVRLAVYNEQFF. The CDR3 DNA reads as TGCGCCAGCAGCCAAGTGAGGCTAGCGGTCTACAATGAGCAGTTCTTC.

This clonotype was seen at least ten times. This chain joins TRBV20-1 and TRBJ1-5, with 8 bases that match TRBD1. From germline, CDR1 is DFQATT and CDR2 SNEGSKA (reference sequence). The V and J ends lost 2 bases and 11 bases, in that order; junction bases with no gene match: 11. The CDR3 is made up of 14 amino acids. As DNA, the CDR3 is TGCAGTGCTAGAAAGGGACAGGCCAATGAGGCCCAGCATTTT. Encoded protein: CSARKGQANEAQHF.

This clonotype was found many times. The chain employs TRBV5-1 and TRBJ2-3; 7 bases map to TRBD2. The ends lost 0 bases at V and 1 base at J; junction bases unmatched: 5. This CDR3 has 16 amino acids. CDR1 SGHRS and CDR2 YFSETQ come from the germline V gene. CDR3 region: CASSLVPAGRTDTQYF. CDR3 nucleotide sequence: TGCGCCAGCAGCTTGGTTCCAGCGGGACGCACAGATACGCAGTATTTT. Drawing the rest from reference TRBV5-1 and TRBJ2-3, the complete variable domain is KAGVTQTPRYLIKTRGQQVTLSCSPISGHRSVSWYQQTPGQGLQFLFEYFSETQRNKGNFPGRFSGRQFSNSRSEMNVSTLELGDSALYLCASSLVPAGRTDTQYFGPGTRLTVL.

This clonotype appeared a few times. This sequence joins TRBV3-1 and TRBJ2-7, with D uncertain. Germline values: CDR1 LGHDT, CDR2 YNNKEL (reference sequence). The CDR3 spans 12 residues. The germline V and J ends were trimmed by 4 bases and 5 bases, with 9 bases remaining between them. The CDR3 nucleotides are TGTGCCAGCAGCCGACGGGTCCACGAGCAGTACTTC. It specifies CASSRRVHEQYF.

This clonotype appeared a few times. The V call is TRBV7-3, the J call TRBJ1-2; D is unclear. This CDR3 spans 13 amino acids. The germline V gene has CDR1 SGHTA and CDR2 FQGTGA. Trimming shortened V by 5 bases and J by 9 bases, and 16 bases separated the two germline ends. The CDR3 DNA follows: TGTGCCAGCAGCGTAGACCGCGCAGGTCGCTACACCTTC. Translated, it gives CASSVDRAGRYTF.

This clonotype showed up many times. The rearrangement links TRBV7-9 to TRBJ1-1; D is unresolved. This CDR3 has 13 amino acids. The germline V gene has CDR1 SEHNR and CDR2 FQNEAQ (reference sequence). V lost 1 base to trimming and J lost 8 bases, with 11 bases between them. This CDR3 reads CASSLVGLEEAFF. The CDR3 bases are TGTGCCAGCAGCTTAGTAGGACTGGAAGAAGCTTTCTTT.

The sample holds many counts of this clonotype. The chain has TRBV11-2 and TRBJ2-7; D may match TRBD1 or TRBD2 (5 bases each). Germline V gene lookup returns CDR1 SGHAT and CDR2 FQNNGV. V was cut by 7 bases and J by 1 base, with 11 bases left in between. The CDR3 has 13 amino acids. This CDR3 is CASNSRGSYEQYF. CDR3 sequence (DNA): TGTGCCAGCAACTCGAGGGGATCCTACGAGCAGTACTTC.

In its sample, this clonotype was seen many times. The genes are TRBV9 and TRBJ2-2, with 8 bases aligning to TRBD2. V was clipped by 3 bases and J by 5 bases; unmatched bases: 9. The germline V gene has CDR1 SGDLS and CDR2 YYNGEE. CDR3 length: 16 amino acids. CDR3 loop: CASSEPGLVSTGELFF. The CDR3 coding sequence is TGTGCCAGCAGCGAACCGGGACTAGTCTCTACCGGGGAGCTGTTTTTT.

This clonotype was seen at least ten times. The gene calls are TRBV7-2 and TRBJ2-7; D remains ambiguous. Germline-derived CDR1 and CDR2 are SGHTA and FQGNSA. The CDR3 contains 13 residues. V lost 5 bases to trimming and J lost 6 bases, with 14 bases between them. The CDR3 nucleotides read TGTGCCAGCAGCCCCTCAACCGTAGGCGAGCAGTACTTC. It is translated as CASSPSTVGEQYF.